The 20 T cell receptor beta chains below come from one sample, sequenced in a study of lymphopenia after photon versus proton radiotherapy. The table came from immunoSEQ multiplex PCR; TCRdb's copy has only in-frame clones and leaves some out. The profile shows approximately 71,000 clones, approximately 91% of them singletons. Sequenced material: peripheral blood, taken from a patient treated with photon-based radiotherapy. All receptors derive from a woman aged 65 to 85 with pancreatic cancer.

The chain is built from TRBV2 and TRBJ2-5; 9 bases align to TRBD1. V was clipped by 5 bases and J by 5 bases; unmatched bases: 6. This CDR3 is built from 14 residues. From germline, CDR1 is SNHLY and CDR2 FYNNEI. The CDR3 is CASSNRGLRETQYF. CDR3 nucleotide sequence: TGTGCCAGCAGTAACAGGGGGCTGAGGGAGACCCAGTACTTC.

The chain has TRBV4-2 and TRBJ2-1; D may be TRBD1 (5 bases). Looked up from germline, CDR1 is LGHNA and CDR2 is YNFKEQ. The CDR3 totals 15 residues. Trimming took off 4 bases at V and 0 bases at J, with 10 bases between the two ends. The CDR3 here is CASSRGHSSYNEQFF. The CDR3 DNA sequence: TGTGCCAGCAGCCGCGGACACAGCTCCTACAATGAGCAGTTCTTC.

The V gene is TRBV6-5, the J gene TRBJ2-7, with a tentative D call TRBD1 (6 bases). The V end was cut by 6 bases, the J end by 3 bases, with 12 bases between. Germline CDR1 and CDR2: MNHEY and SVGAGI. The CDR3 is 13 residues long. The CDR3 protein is CASRGTKRYEQYF. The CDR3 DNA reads TGTGCCAGCAGAGGGACAAAACGCTACGAGCAGTACTTC.

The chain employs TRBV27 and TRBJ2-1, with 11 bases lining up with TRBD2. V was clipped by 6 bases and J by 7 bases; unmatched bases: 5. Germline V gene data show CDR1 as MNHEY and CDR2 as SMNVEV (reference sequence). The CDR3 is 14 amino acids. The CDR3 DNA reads TGTGCCAGCAGCTGGGGACTAGCGGATAATGAGCAGTTCTTC. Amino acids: CASSWGLADNEQFF.

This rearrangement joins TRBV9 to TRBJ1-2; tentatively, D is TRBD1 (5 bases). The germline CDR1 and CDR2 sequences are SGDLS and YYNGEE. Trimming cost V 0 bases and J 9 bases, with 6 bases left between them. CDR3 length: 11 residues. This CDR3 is CASSVEGSYTF. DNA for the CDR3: TGTGCCAGCAGCGTAGAGGGGAGCTACACCTTC.

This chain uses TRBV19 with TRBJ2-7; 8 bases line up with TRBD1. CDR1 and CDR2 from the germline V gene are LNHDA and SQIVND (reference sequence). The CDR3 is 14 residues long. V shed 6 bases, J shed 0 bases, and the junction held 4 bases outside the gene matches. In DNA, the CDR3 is TGTGCCAGTAGCCGGACAGGGTCCTCCTACGAGCAGTACTTC. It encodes CASSRTGSSYEQYF. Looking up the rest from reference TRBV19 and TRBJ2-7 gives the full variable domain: DGGITQSPKYLFRKEGQNVTLSCEQNLNHDAMYWYRQDPGQGLRLIYYSQIVNDFQKGDIAEGYSVSREKKESFPLTVTSAQKNPTAFYLCASSRTGSSYEQYFGPGTRLTVT.

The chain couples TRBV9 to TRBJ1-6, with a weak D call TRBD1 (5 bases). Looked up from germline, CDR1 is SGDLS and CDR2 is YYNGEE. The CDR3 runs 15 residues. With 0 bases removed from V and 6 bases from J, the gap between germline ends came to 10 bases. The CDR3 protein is CASSVDNRFNSPLHF. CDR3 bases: TGTGCCAGCAGCGTAGATAACAGGTTTAATTCACCCCTCCACTTT.

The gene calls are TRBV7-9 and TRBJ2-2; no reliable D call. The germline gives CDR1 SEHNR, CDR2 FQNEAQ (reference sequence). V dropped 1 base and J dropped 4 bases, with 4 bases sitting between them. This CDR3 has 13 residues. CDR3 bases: TGTGCCAGCAGCTTAGGCGGCACCGGGGAGCTGTTTTTT. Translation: CASSLGGTGELFF.

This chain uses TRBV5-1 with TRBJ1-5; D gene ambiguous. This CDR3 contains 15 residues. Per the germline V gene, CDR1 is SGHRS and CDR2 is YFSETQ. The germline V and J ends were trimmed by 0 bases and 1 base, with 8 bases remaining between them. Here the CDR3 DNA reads TGCGCCAGCAGCTTGGGACCGGGAAGCAATCAGCCCCAGCATTTT. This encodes CASSLGPGSNQPQHF.

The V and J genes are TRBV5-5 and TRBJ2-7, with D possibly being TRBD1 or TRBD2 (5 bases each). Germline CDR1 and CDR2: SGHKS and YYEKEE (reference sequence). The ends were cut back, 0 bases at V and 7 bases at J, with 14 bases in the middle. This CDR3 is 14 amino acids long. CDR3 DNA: TGTGCCAGCAGCTTGGGTCTCGGGGCGCTGGAGCAGTACTTC. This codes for CASSLGLGALEQYF.

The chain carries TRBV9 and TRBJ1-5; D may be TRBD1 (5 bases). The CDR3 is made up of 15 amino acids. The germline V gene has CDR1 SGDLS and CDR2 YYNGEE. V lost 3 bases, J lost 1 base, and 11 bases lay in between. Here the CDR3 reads CASSAQGGSNQPQHF. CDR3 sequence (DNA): TGTGCCAGCAGCGCCCAGGGCGGGAGCAATCAGCCCCAGCATTTT.

The CDR3 DNA reads TGTGCCAGCAGGGGACTAAAGAACACCGGGGAGCTGTTTTTT. This codes for CASRGLKNTGELFF. The genes are TRBV9 and TRBJ2-2; the match to TRBD2 covers 7 bases. Germline V CDR1 and CDR2: SGDLS, YYNGEE. The CDR3 is 14 residues long. Germline trimming cut 5 bases from V and 1 base from J; bases unmatched to any gene: 2.

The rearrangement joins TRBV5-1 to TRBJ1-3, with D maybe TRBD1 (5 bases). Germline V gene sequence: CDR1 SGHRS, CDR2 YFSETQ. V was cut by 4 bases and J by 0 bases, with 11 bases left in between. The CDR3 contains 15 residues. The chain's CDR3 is CASSPQGSSGNTIYF. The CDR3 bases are TGCGCCAGCAGCCCTCAGGGCAGCTCTGGAAACACCATATATTTT.

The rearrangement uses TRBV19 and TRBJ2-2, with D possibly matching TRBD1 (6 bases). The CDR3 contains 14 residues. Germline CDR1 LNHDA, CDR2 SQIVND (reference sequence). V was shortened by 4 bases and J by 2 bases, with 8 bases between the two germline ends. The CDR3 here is CASSRGTNTGELFF. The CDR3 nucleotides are TGTGCCAGTAGTAGGGGGACAAACACCGGGGAGCTGTTTTTT. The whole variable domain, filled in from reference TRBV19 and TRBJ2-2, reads DGGITQSPKYLFRKEGQNVTLSCEQNLNHDAMYWYRQDPGQGLRLIYYSQIVNDFQKGDIAEGYSVSREKKESFPLTVTSAQKNPTAFYLCASSRGTNTGELFFGEGSRLTVL.

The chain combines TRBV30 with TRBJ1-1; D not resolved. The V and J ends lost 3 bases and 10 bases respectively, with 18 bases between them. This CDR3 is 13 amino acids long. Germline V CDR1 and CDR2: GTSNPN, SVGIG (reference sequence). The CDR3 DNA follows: TGTGCCTGGAGCAAGGTGCGTCTCGGTGGAGCTTTCTTT. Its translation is CAWSKVRLGGAFF. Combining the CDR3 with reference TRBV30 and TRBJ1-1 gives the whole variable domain SQTIHQWPATLVQPVGSPLSLECTVEGTSNPNLYWYRQAAGRGLQLLFYSVGIGQISSEVPQNLSASRPQDRQFILSSKKLLLSDSGFYLCAWSKVRLGGAFFGQGTRLTVV.

Here the CDR3 reads CASSEGTGRTYEQYF. In nucleotides, the CDR3 is TGTGCCAGCAGTGAAGGGACAGGACGAACCTACGAGCAGTACTTC. The chain joins TRBV2 to TRBJ2-7; 7 nucleotides line up with TRBD1. The junction had 5 bases not matched to a gene; V was cut back by 1 base and J by 2 bases. The CDR3 sequence is 15 residues long. Germline V lookup: CDR1 SNHLY, CDR2 FYNNEI.

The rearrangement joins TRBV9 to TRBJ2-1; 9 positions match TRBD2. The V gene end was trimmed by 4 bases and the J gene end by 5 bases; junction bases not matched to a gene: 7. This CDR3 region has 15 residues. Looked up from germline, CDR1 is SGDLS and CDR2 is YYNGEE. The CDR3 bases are TGTGCCAGCAGCCGGGGGACTAGCAGTAACAATGAGCAGTTCTTC. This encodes CASSRGTSSNNEQFF.

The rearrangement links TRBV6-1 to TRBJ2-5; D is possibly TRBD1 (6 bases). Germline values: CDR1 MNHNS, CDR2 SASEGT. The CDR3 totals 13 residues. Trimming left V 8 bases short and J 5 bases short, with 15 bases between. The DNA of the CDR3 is TGTGCCAGCCTACAGGGTTTCGAGGAGACCCAGTACTTC. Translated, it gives CASLQGFEETQYF.

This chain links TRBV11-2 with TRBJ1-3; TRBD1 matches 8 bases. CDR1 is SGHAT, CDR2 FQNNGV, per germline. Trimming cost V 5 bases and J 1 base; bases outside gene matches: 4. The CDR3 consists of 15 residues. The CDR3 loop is CASSNNRGSGNTIYF. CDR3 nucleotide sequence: TGTGCCAGCAGCAACAACAGGGGGTCTGGAAACACCATATATTTT.

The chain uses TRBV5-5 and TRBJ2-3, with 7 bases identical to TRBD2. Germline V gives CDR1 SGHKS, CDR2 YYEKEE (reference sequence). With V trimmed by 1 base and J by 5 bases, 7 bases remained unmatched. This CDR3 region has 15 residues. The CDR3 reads CASSLNPREGDTQYF. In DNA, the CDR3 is TGTGCCAGCAGCTTGAATCCCAGGGAGGGAGATACGCAGTATTTT.